The 23 T cell receptor beta chains presented below share a single source sample, sequenced in a study of T-cell reconstitution after alpha-beta-depleted transplantation in children. The authors prepared the TCRbeta library with unique molecular identifiers. MiXCR, run by TCRdb on the PCR reads, gives a single entry per CDR3 protein. The sample has around 670,000 distinct CDR3 sequences, around 13% seen once; the top ten hold 0.75% to 0.85%. The material was PBMCs, obtained before TCRalphabeta/CD19-depleted stem cell transplant. Receptor source: a girl aged 2-10 years with congenital amegakaryocytic thrombocytopenia, due to receive a stem cell transplant.

This clonotype has a handful of counts. V gene TRBV4-1 combines with J gene TRBJ1-1, with no clear D. Germline values: CDR1 MGHRA, CDR2 YSYEKL. The V and J ends lost 1 base and 0 bases respectively, with 12 bases between them. The CDR3 has 16 amino acids. For the CDR3, the DNA is TGCGCCAGCAGCCAAGCTTCGTCCACCCTGAACACTGAAGCTTTCTTT. Its translation: CASSQASSTLNTEAFF.

This clonotype has only a few counts. The chain joins TRBV29-1 to TRBJ2-3; 10 bases fit TRBD2. V lost 4 bases, J lost 1 base, and 5 bases stayed unmatched. This CDR3 is 15 amino acids long. Per the germline V gene, CDR1 is SQVTM and CDR2 is ANQGSEA. The CDR3 sequence: CSVGPGLAGTDTQYF. In DNA form, the CDR3 reads TGCAGCGTTGGCCCTGGACTAGCGGGCACAGATACGCAGTATTTT.

There are many counts of this clonotype. The chain is built from TRBV11-1 and TRBJ2-1; TRBD2 aligns across 14 bases. V lost 6 bases to trimming and J lost 1 base; unmatched junction nucleotides: 11. The length of the CDR3 is 19 residues. Germline V lookup: CDR1 SGHAT, CDR2 FQDESV (reference sequence). This chain's CDR3 is CASSDDGTSGRGSYNEQFF. CDR3 nucleotide sequence: TGTGCCAGCAGTGATGATGGGACTAGCGGGAGAGGGTCCTACAATGAGCAGTTCTTC.

V and J are TRBV25-1 and TRBJ2-1; no definite D call. V was clipped by 1 base and J by 7 bases, with 8 bases between them. The CDR3 totals 13 residues. Germline CDR1 is MGHDK and CDR2 is SYGVNS. The CDR3 DNA is TGTGCCAGCAGTGAATTAACCGATAATGAGCAGTTCTTC. This gives the protein CASSELTDNEQFF. The full variable domain, with the rest looked up from reference TRBV25-1 and TRBJ2-1, is EADIYQTPRYLVIGTGKKITLECSQTMGHDKMYWYQQDPGMELHLIHYSYGVNSTEKGDLSSESTVSRIRTEHFPLTLESARPSHTSQYLCASSELTDNEQFFGPGTRLTVL.

The sample holds many counts of this clonotype. The chain has TRBV12-3 or TRBV12-4 and TRBJ1-1, with D tentatively TRBD1 (5 bases). The length of the CDR3 is 11 residues. V gave up 5 bases and J gave up 10 bases, with 11 bases separating them. The CDR3: CASSQGPRAFF. The CDR3 coding sequence is TGTGCCAGCAGTCAGGGACCTCGAGCTTTCTTT.

The chain recombines TRBV7-9 with TRBJ2-7; no reliable D call. V lost 3 bases and J lost 3, with 9 bases in between. CDR3 length: 13 amino acids. The V gene's germline CDR1 is SEHNR and CDR2 FQNEAQ (reference sequence). The chain's CDR3 is CASSLPTNYEQYF. DNA of the CDR3: TGTGCCAGCAGCTTGCCAACGAACTACGAGCAGTACTTC.

This clonotype was detected only a few times. The DNA of the CDR3 is TGCGCCAGCAGCTTGGACAGGGGTGCTGGCTACACCTTC. Protein sequence: CASSLDRGAGYTF. The genes are TRBV5-1 and TRBJ1-2; 7 bases match TRBD1. Per germline, CDR1 SGHRS and CDR2 YFSETQ. The CDR3 has 13 residues. Losses at the gene ends were 0 bases for V and 7 bases for J; bases not matched to a gene: 3.

This clonotype was found many times. The V and J genes are TRBV20-1 and TRBJ1-2; D is ambiguous. Germline assignment: CDR1 DFQATT and CDR2 SNEGSKA (reference sequence). The V end was cut by 5 bases, the J end by 3 bases, with 10 bases between. There are 12 residues in the CDR3. CDR3 sequence (DNA): TGCAGTGCTGTAAAGTGGGACTATGGCTACACCTTC. Protein product: CSAVKWDYGYTF.

In this sample, this clonotype turned up many times. V is TRBV12-3 or TRBV12-4 and J is TRBJ2-1; weak D call: TRBD1 (6 bases). Trimming took off 5 bases at V and 4 bases at J, with 12 bases between the two ends. The CDR3 length is 14 residues. CDR3 sequence: CASSLGQSYNEQFF. In DNA, the CDR3 is TGTGCCAGCAGTCTCGGACAGTCATACAATGAGCAGTTCTTC.

There are many counts of this clonotype. The chain employs TRBV29-1 and TRBJ2-7, with a possible D match to TRBD2 (6 bases). CDR1 and CDR2 (germline): SQVTM, ANQGSEA. The CDR3 consists of 13 residues. The V end lost 8 bases, the J end lost 5 bases, and 19 bases lay between the germline ends. The CDR3 sequence: CSFQGGHAHEQYF. In DNA, the CDR3 is TGCAGCTTTCAGGGAGGCCATGCCCACGAGCAGTACTTC.

This clonotype has at least ten counts. J is TRBJ2-1 and V is TRBV5-1; 8 bases fit TRBD2. Germline CDR1 reads SGHRS; CDR2 reads YFSETQ. CDR3 length: 14 amino acids. Germline trimming cut 3 bases from V and 6 bases from J; bases unmatched to any gene: 5. The CDR3 loop reads CASSSSGTSNEQFF. The CDR3 DNA follows: TGCGCCAGCAGCTCCTCCGGGACTAGCAATGAGCAGTTCTTC.

This clonotype was counted at least ten times. The chain combines TRBV27 with TRBJ1-3, with a weak D call TRBD1 (5 bases). This CDR3 spans 14 amino acids. V lost 3 bases and J 3 bases, leaving 9 bases between the germline ends. Germline-derived CDR1 and CDR2 are MNHEY and SMNVEV (reference sequence). CDR3 amino acids: CASSFRGGGNTIYF. Here the CDR3 DNA reads TGTGCCAGCAGTTTTAGGGGAGGTGGAAACACCATATATTTT.

V usage is TRBV30 and J usage is TRBJ2-7, with a weak D call TRBD1 (6 bases). Trimming took off 1 base at V and 3 bases at J, with 13 bases between the two ends. CDR3 length: 14 residues. From germline, CDR1 is GTSNPN and CDR2 SVGIG (reference sequence). The CDR3 nucleotides are TGTGCCTGGAGTGCACAGGGCGGTCTCTACGAGCAGTACTTC. As protein: CAWSAQGGLYEQYF. Variable domain in full (rest from reference TRBV30 and TRBJ2-7): SQTIHQWPATLVQPVGSPLSLECTVEGTSNPNLYWYRQAAGRGLQLLFYSVGIGQISSEVPQNLSASRPQDRQFILSSKKLLLSDSGFYLCAWSAQGGLYEQYFGPGTRLTVT.

This chain connects TRBV30 to TRBJ1-3; 9 bases are shared with TRBD1. V trimming: 3 bases; J trimming: 0 bases; junction bases outside the gene matches: 18. The CDR3 runs 20 residues. Germline V gene data show CDR1 as GTSNPN and CDR2 as SVGIG (reference sequence). DNA for the CDR3: TGTGCCTGGAGGGGGAGGGGACAGGGAGAGACAACTTTCTCTGGAAACACCATATATTTT. Translating it yields CAWRGRGQGETTFSGNTIYF.

There are a few counts of this clonotype. The chain is built from TRBV4-2 and TRBJ2-7, with 10 nucleotides matching TRBD2. Germline V gene sequence: CDR1 LGHNA, CDR2 YNFKEQ. V dropped 0 bases and J dropped 7; count of bases not matched to a gene: 12. The CDR3 runs 17 residues. The CDR3 sequence is CASSQEPPLAGVREQYF. CDR3 coding DNA: TGTGCCAGCAGCCAAGAACCTCCTCTAGCGGGAGTGCGTGAGCAGTACTTC.

The chain uses TRBV20-1 and TRBJ2-1; 8 nucleotides line up with TRBD2. CDR3 size: 16 residues. CDR1 and CDR2 (germline): DFQATT, SNEGSKA (reference sequence). J gave up 4 bases and V 4 bases, and 12 bases lay outside the gene matches. DNA of the CDR3: TGCAGTGCTACCCAAGGTGACCTAGCGGGTTACAATGAGCAGTTCTTC. This sequence encodes CSATQGDLAGYNEQFF.

The chain combines TRBV20-1 with TRBJ2-4, with 12 positions matching TRBD2. The CDR3 has 20 residues. V lost 0 bases and J lost 0; bases outside the gene matches: 12. The germline CDR1 and CDR2 sequences are DFQATT and SNEGSKA (reference sequence). Here the CDR3 DNA reads TGCAGTGCTAGAGATCGGCGGGGGTGGGGACTAGCGGGAGCCAAAAACATTCAGTACTTC. Encoded protein: CSARDRRGWGLAGAKNIQYF.

This clonotype has just a few counts. The rearrangement links TRBV7-9 to TRBJ2-7; 8 bases agree with TRBD2. After removal of 3 bases from V and 0 bases from J, the junction contained 4 bases not matched to a gene. This CDR3 has 15 residues. Per the germline V gene, CDR1 is SEHNR and CDR2 is FQNEAQ (reference sequence). This CDR3 is CASSLISGTSYEQYF. The CDR3, as DNA: TGTGCCAGCAGCTTGATTAGCGGGACCTCCTACGAGCAGTACTTC. The full variable domain, its missing parts supplied by reference TRBV7-9 and TRBJ2-7, is DTGVSQNPRHKITKRGQNVTFRCDPISEHNRLYWYRQTLGQGPEFLTYFQNEAQLEKSRLLSDRFSAERPKGSFSTLEIQRTEQGDSAMYLCASSLISGTSYEQYFGPGTRLTVT.

The V call is TRBV5-1, the J call TRBJ2-1; no reliable D call. The CDR3 is made up of 13 amino acids. Germline CDR1 and CDR2: SGHRS and YFSETQ. With 6 bases removed from V and 8 bases from J, the gap between germline ends came to 15 bases. As DNA, the CDR3 is TGCGCCAGCAACCAAGACCGGACCCATGAGCAGTTCTTC. Amino acids: CASNQDRTHEQFF.

This clonotype was recorded many times. This chain connects TRBV6-5 to TRBJ1-5, with 9 bases matching TRBD1. The CDR3 spans 14 residues. With V trimmed by 2 bases and J by 5 bases, 1 base remained unmatched. Per germline, CDR1 MNHEY and CDR2 SVGAGI. The CDR3 region has the DNA TGTGCCAGCAGTTACCGGGACAGGGATCAGCCCCAGCATTTT. This translates into CASSYRDRDQPQHF.

This clonotype was recorded many times. The J gene is TRBJ2-1, the V gene TRBV25-1; 7 bases fit TRBD2. The germline gives CDR1 MGHDK, CDR2 SYGVNS. The CDR3 runs 15 residues. V was clipped by 8 bases and J by 3 bases; unmatched bases: 10. The chain's CDR3 is CASGAGTTDYNEQFF. CDR3 DNA sequence: TGTGCCAGCGGAGCTGGGACTACCGACTACAATGAGCAGTTCTTC.

The chain recombines TRBV3-1 with TRBJ2-3; unclear D gene. V lost 4 bases to trimming and J lost 3 bases, with 14 bases between them. The CDR3 covers 15 residues. Germline lookup yields CDR1 LGHDT and CDR2 YNNKEL (reference sequence). The CDR3 sequence is CASSPTALGTDTQYF. Here the CDR3 DNA reads TGTGCCAGCAGCCCGACTGCCCTTGGGACAGATACGCAGTATTTT.

This clonotype was observed a few times. The CDR3 DNA is TGCAGTGCGGAACCGGGACAGGGGTTAGAGACCCAGTACTTC. Amino acids: CSAEPGQGLETQYF. The chain recombines TRBV20-1 with TRBJ2-5, with TRBD1 identical over 10 bases. This CDR3 is built from 14 residues. Germline V gene sequence: CDR1 DFQATT, CDR2 SNEGSKA (reference sequence). The trim removed 6 bases at V and 4 bases at J, leaving 8 bases unmatched.